In this sample, the clone carrying this T cell receptor (beta chain) turned up a few times. At one end, the junction sequence differs from germline, possibly due to a read error. This record belongs to a study of Graves' ophthalmopathy and Graves' hyperthyroidism. Study in general: Over 18 months of follow-up, stable hyperthyroidism required that no ophthalmopathy appear.

Amplification from RNA transcripts yielded the TCR beta CDR3 regions. RT-PCR was first run with HTBI primers, then multiplex PCR in a second round. MiXCR was run by TCRdb on the multiplex PCR reads, yielding one entry per CDR3 protein. The data contain over a million distinct CDR3 sequences, about 36% of them singletons. This CDR3 region has 14 residues. CDR1 is MGHRA and CDR2 is YSYEKL in the germline V gene. The gene calls are TRBV4-1 and TRBJ1-6; no reliable D call. This TCR was sampled from an adult man with Graves' hyperthyroidism. The specimen sequenced was peripheral blood or thyroid tissue (not recorded which). The CDR3 nucleotides read TGTGCCAGCAGCTTGGACTACACCAATTCACCCCTCCACTTT. It yields the protein CASSLDYTNSPLHF.